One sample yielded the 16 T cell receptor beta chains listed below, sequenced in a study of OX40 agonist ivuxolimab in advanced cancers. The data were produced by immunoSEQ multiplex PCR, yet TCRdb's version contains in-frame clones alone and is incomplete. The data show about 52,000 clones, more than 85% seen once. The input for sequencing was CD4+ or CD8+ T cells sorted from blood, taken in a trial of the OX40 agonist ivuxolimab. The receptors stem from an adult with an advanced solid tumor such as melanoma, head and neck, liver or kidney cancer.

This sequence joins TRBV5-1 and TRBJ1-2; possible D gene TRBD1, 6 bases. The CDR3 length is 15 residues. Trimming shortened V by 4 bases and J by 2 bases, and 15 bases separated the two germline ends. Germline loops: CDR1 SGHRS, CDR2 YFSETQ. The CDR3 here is CASSPLGGANYGYTF. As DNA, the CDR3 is TGCGCCAGCAGCCCCCTGGGGGGCGCCAACTATGGCTACACCTTC.

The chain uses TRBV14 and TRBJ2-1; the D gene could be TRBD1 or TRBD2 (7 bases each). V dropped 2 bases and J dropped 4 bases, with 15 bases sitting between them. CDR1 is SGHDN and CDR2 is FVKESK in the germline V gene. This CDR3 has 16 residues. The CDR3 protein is CASSQTPGGAYNEQFF. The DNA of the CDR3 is TGTGCCAGCAGCCAAACCCCAGGGGGGGCATACAATGAGCAGTTCTTC. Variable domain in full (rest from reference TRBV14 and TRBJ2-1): EAGVTQFPSHSVIEKGQTVTLRCDPISGHDNLYWYRRVMGKEIKFLLHFVKESKQDESGMPNNRFLAERTGGTYSTLKVQPAELEDSGVYFCASSQTPGGAYNEQFFGPGTRLTVL.

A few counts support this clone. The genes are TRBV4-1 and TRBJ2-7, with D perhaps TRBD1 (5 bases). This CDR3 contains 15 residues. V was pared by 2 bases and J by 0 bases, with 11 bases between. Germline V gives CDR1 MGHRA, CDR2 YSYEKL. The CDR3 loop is CASSQSWGPSYEQYF. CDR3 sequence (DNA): TGCGCCAGCAGCCAATCGTGGGGCCCCTCCTACGAGCAGTACTTC.

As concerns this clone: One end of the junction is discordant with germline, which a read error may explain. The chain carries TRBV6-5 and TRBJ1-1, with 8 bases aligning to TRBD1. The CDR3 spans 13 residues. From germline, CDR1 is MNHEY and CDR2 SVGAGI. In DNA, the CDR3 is TGTGTCAGCAGTTACGATGGACAGGGTGAGGCTTTCTTT. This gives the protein CVSSYDGQGEAFF.

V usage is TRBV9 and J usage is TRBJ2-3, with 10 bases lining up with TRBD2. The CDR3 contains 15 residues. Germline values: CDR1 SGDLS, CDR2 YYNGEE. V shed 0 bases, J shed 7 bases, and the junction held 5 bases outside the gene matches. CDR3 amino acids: CASSVDSGGGYTQYF. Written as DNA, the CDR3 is TGTGCCAGCAGCGTAGACAGCGGGGGGGGATATACGCAGTATTTT.

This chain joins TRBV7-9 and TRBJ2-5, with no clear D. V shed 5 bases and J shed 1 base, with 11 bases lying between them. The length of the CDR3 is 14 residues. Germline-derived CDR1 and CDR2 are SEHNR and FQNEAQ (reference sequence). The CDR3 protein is CASSPYRVQETQYF. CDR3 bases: TGTGCCAGCAGCCCCTACCGAGTCCAAGAGACCCAGTACTTC.

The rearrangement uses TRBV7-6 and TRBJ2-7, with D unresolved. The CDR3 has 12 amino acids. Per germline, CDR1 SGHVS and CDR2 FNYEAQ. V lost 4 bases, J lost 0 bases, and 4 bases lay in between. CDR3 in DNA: TGTGCCAGCAGCTCAAGCTCCTACGAGCAGTACTTC. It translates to CASSSSSYEQYF.

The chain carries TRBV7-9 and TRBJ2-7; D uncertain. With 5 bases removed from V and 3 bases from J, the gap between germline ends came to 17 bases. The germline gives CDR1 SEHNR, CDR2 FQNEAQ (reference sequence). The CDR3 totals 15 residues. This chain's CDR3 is CASSPARTVLYEQYF. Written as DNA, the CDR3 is TGTGCCAGCAGCCCGGCCCGGACGGTACTCTACGAGCAGTACTTC. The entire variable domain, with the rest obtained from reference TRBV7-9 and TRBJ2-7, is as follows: DTGVSQNPRHKITKRGQNVTFRCDPISEHNRLYWYRQTLGQGPEFLTYFQNEAQLEKSRLLSDRFSAERPKGSFSTLEIQRTEQGDSAMYLCASSPARTVLYEQYFGPGTRLTVT.

Here the CDR3 reads CATSKVNQPQHF. The CDR3 DNA follows: TGTGCCACCAGCAAGGTCAATCAGCCCCAGCATTTT. The chain joins TRBV15 to TRBJ1-5; no clear D gene. The CDR3 loop spans 12 amino acids. CDR1 is LNHNV, CDR2 YYDKDF, per germline (reference sequence). V was shortened by 4 bases and J by 3 bases, with 4 bases between the two germline ends.

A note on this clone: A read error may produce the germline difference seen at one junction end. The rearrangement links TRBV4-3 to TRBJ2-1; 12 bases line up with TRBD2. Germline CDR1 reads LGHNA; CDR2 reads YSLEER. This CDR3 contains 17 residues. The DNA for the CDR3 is TGCGCCAGCACCCAAGAGTCTAGCGGGGGGGCCTACAATGAGCAGTTCTTC. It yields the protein CASTQESSGGAYNEQFF.

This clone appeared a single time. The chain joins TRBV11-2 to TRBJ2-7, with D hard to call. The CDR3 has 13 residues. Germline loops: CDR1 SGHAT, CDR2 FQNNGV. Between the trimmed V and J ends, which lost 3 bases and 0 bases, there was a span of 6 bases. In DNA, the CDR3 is TGTGCCAGCAGCTTTGGGTACTCCTACGAGCAGTACTTC. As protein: CASSFGYSYEQYF.

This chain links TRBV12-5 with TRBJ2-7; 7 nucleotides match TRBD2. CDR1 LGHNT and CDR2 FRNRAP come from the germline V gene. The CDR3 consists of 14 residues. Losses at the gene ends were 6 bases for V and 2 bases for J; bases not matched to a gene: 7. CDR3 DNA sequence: TGTGCTAGTGGCCCAGCGGGGAGCGCCTACGAGCAGTACTTC. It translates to CASGPAGSAYEQYF. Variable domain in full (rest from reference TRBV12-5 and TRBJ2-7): DARVTQTPRHKVTEMGQEVTMRCQPILGHNTVFWYRQTMMQGLELLAYFRNRAPLDDSGMPKDRFSAEMPDATLATLKIQPSEPRDSAVYFCASGPAGSAYEQYFGPGTRLTVT.

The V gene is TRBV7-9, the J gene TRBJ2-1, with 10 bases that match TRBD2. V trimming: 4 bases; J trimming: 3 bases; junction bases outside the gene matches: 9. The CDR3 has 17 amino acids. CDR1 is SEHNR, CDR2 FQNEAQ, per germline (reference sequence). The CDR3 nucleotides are TGTGCCAGCAGCTCCAACCTAGCGGGGGCCTACTACAATGAGCAGTTCTTC. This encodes CASSSNLAGAYYNEQFF. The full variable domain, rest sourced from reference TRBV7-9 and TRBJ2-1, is DTGVSQNPRHKITKRGQNVTFRCDPISEHNRLYWYRQTLGQGPEFLTYFQNEAQLEKSRLLSDRFSAERPKGSFSTLEIQRTEQGDSAMYLCASSSNLAGAYYNEQFFGPGTRLTVL.

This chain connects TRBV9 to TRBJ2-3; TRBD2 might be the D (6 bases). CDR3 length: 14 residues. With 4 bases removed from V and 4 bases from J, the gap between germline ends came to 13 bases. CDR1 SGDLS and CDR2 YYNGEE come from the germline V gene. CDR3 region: CASSPGGGADTQYF. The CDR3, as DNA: TGTGCCAGCAGCCCAGGTGGCGGGGCAGATACGCAGTATTTT.

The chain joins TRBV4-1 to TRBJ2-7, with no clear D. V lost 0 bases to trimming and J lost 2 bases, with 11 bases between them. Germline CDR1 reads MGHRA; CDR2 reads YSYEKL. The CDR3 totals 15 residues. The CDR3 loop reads CASSQDYVSTYEQYF. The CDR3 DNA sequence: TGCGCCAGCAGCCAAGATTATGTGAGCACCTACGAGCAGTACTTC.

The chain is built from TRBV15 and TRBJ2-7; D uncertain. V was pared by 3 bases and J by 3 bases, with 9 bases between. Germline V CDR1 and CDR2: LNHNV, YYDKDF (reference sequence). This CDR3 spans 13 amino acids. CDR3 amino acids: CATSSYIDYEQYF. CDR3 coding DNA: TGTGCCACCAGCAGCTACATCGACTACGAGCAGTACTTC.